The 12 T cell receptor beta chains in this list originate from one sample, sequenced in a study of cytomegalovirus exposure and HLA in healthy donors. This table comes from immunoSEQ multiplex PCR, and its TCRdb copy is limited to in-frame clones, with some not included. The repertoire holds some 120,000 clones, around nine tenths seen once, with 1.4% to 1.5% in the top ten. What was sequenced was PBMCs. The receptor source for this set is a man younger than 40 in good health and CMV-seronegative.

The chain recombines TRBV2 with TRBJ2-1, with 9 bases aligning to TRBD2. The CDR3 has 15 amino acids. V was clipped by 4 bases and J by 9 bases; unmatched bases: 10. CDR1 SNHLY and CDR2 FYNNEI come from the germline V gene. CDR3 loop: CASSAVEAGGTEQFF. The CDR3 coding sequence is TGTGCCAGCAGTGCCGTAGAAGCGGGAGGCACTGAGCAGTTCTTC.

The genes are TRBV6-5 and TRBJ2-7; 7 bases fit TRBD1. The CDR3 runs to 15 residues. In germline, CDR1 is MNHEY, CDR2 SVGAGI. V gave up 6 bases and J gave up 0 bases; unmatched junction bases: 8. CDR3 loop: CASSLTGTYSYEQYF. The CDR3 DNA is TGTGCCAGCAGCCTGACAGGGACCTACTCCTACGAGCAGTACTTC.

V gene TRBV9 combines with J gene TRBJ2-7; D perhaps matches TRBD2 (7 bases). Germline values: CDR1 SGDLS, CDR2 YYNGEE. V gave up 0 bases and J gave up 3 bases, with 13 bases separating them. The CDR3 has 15 residues. The chain's CDR3 is CASSVGGGRGYEQYF. The DNA for the CDR3 is TGTGCCAGCAGCGTAGGAGGGGGGAGGGGCTACGAGCAGTACTTC.

This sequence joins TRBV4-3 and TRBJ2-7, with 8 bases lining up with TRBD1. Germline V gives CDR1 LGHNA, CDR2 YSLEER. V dropped 3 bases and J dropped 1; count of bases not matched to a gene: 2. The CDR3 loop spans 14 amino acids. CDR3 nucleotides: TGCGCCAGCAGCCAGGGGGACAGGTCCTACGAGCAGTACTTC. Translation: CASSQGDRSYEQYF.

The chain employs TRBV11-2 and TRBJ2-5, with TRBD2 as a possible D gene (6 bases). This CDR3 is 18 amino acids long. Per the germline V gene, CDR1 is SGHAT and CDR2 is FQNNGV. The germline V and J ends were trimmed by 1 base and 4 bases, with 22 bases remaining between them. CDR3 nucleotides: TGTGCCAGCAGCTTAGGGGAGTGGAGGGCCACCTTTGGAGAGACCCAGTACTTC. It yields the protein CASSLGEWRATFGETQYF.

This clone was counted a few times. J is TRBJ2-2 and V is TRBV6-4; 10 bases align to TRBD2. CDR3 length: 15 residues. V shed 4 bases and J 5 bases; nucleotides not matched to a gene: 4. The germline gives CDR1 MRHNA, CDR2 SNTAGT. In nucleotides, the CDR3 is TGTGCCAGCAGTGCGCTAGCGGGAGAGACCGGGGAGCTGTTTTTT. This encodes CASSALAGETGELFF.

V and J are TRBV5-4 and TRBJ1-1; possibly TRBD1 for D (5 bases). CDR1 is SGHNT and CDR2 is YYREEE in the germline V gene (reference sequence). Trimming cost V 4 bases and J 1 base, with 14 bases left between them. This CDR3 comprises 15 residues. The CDR3 region has the DNA TGTGCCAGCAGCCCGGGAGGGGCGAAGAACACTGAAGCTTTCTTT. Translating it yields CASSPGGAKNTEAFF. The full variable domain, with the rest looked up from reference TRBV5-4 and TRBJ1-1, is ETGVTQSPTHLIKTRGQQVTLRCSSQSGHNTVSWYQQALGQGPQFIFQYYREEENGRGNFPPRFSGLQFPNYSSELNVNALELDDSALYLCASSPGGAKNTEAFFGQGTRLTVV.

V gene TRBV5-1 combines with J gene TRBJ2-7, with TRBD1 matching 10 bases. The J segment lost 2 bases and the V segment lost 4 bases, leaving 6 bases of the junction unmatched. This CDR3 has 15 residues. The germline V gene encodes CDR1 SGHRS and CDR2 YFSETQ. The CDR3 DNA follows: TGCGCCAGCAGCGCCTCCGGGACAGGGGCCTACGAGCAGTACTTC. This sequence encodes CASSASGTGAYEQYF. The full variable domain, its missing parts supplied by reference TRBV5-1 and TRBJ2-7, is KAGVTQTPRYLIKTRGQQVTLSCSPISGHRSVSWYQQTPGQGLQFLFEYFSETQRNKGNFPGRFSGRQFSNSRSEMNVSTLELGDSALYLCASSASGTGAYEQYFGPGTRLTVT.

This clone has a single count. The chain couples TRBV4-1 to TRBJ1-1; D unclear. This CDR3 contains 15 residues. V was shortened by 4 bases and J by 1 base, with 13 bases between the two germline ends. Germline V gene sequence: CDR1 MGHRA, CDR2 YSYEKL. CDR3 loop: CASSPWASSNTEAFF. The DNA of the CDR3 is TGCGCCAGCAGCCCCTGGGCCTCATCGAACACTGAAGCTTTCTTT.

This chain connects TRBV6-6 to TRBJ2-5, with TRBD1 as a possible D gene (5 bases). V gave up 6 bases and J gave up 5 bases, with 10 bases separating them. The CDR3 has 12 amino acids. In germline, CDR1 is MNHNY, CDR2 SVGAGI (reference sequence). CDR3 DNA: TGTGCCAGCAGACAGGCTTTGGAGACCCAGTACTTC. Translating gives CASRQALETQYF.

The chain has TRBV18 and TRBJ1-5; 9 positions agree with TRBD1. This CDR3 is 17 amino acids long. J lost 1 base, V lost 6 bases, and 10 bases had no gene match. Per germline, CDR1 KGHSH and CDR2 LQKENI. Written as DNA, the CDR3 is TGTGCCAGCTCGGTGCAACCCGGGACAGGGAGCAATCAGCCCCAGCATTTT. This translates into CASSVQPGTGSNQPQHF.

The CDR3 loop is CAWSTSGLAGGRTYEQYF. CDR3 nucleotides: TGTGCCTGGAGTACCTCCGGGCTAGCGGGAGGGCGGACCTACGAGCAGTACTTC. The chain uses TRBV30 and TRBJ2-7; 12 nucleotides line up with TRBD2. There are 18 residues in the CDR3. Germline CDR1 reads GTSNPN; CDR2 reads SVGIG (reference sequence). J gave up 2 bases and V 2 bases, and 13 bases lay outside the gene matches. Together with reference TRBV30 and TRBJ2-7, the CDR3 gives the full variable domain: SQTIHQWPATLVQPVGSPLSLECTVEGTSNPNLYWYRQAAGRGLQLLFYSVGIGQISSEVPQNLSASRPQDRQFILSSKKLLLSDSGFYLCAWSTSGLAGGRTYEQYFGPGTRLTVT.